The sequence of this T cell receptor (beta chain) was determined in a study of beta chain features in type 1 diabetes. Study background: Healthy donors and patients showed comparable age, gender and cell yields.

CDR3 length: 14 amino acids. With 10 bases removed from V and 2 bases from J, the gap between germline ends came to 18 bases. The V gene's germline CDR1 is MDHEN and CDR2 SYDVKM. In regard to this clone: No antigen is known for it.

Isolated RNA was reverse transcribed in full, so expressed TCRB transcripts were sequenced. Naive, central memory and regulatory T cell samples produced a mean of roughly 3.9 million reads. Produced via immunoSEQ multiplex PCR; TCRdb's table is partial and in-frame only. The top ten clones hold about 1.9% of a sample with about 150,000 clones, 8.5% to 14% of them seen once. The authors obtained over 95% purity in all sorted populations. Findings and limits, study-wide: TCRB repertoires of naive, central memory and Treg cells appeared more similar among patients than among healthy donors.

The chain recombines TRBV28 with TRBJ2-7; D is unclear. The material sequenced was central memory CD4+ T cells from blood. The sequence was collected from a young man in good health. The CDR3 here is CATTQIQGPYEQYF. The CDR3 coding sequence is TGTGCCACCACCCAAATCCAAGGCCCCTACGAGCAGTACTTC.